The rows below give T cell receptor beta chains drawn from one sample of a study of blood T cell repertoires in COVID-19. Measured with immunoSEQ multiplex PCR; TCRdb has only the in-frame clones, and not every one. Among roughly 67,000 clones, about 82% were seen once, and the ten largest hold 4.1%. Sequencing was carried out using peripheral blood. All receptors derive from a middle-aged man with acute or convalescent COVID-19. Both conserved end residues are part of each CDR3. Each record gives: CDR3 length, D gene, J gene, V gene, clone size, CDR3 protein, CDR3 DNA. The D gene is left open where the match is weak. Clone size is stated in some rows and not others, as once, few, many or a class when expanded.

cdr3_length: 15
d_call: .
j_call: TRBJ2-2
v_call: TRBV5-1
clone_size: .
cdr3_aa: CASSLDTSGTGELFF
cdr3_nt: TGCGCCAGCAGCTTGGATACGTCGGGTACCGGGGAGCTGTTTTTT

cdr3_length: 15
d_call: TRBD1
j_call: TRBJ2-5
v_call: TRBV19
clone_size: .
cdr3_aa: CASSIWVRGRETQYF
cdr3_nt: TGTGCCAGTAGTATATGGGTCAGGGGGCGAGAGACCCAGTACTTC

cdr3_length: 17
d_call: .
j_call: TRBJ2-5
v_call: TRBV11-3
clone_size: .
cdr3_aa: CASSSGVGVQGSRTQYF
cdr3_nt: TGTGCCAGCAGCTCAGGGGTAGGGGTTCAGGGTTCTCGGACCCAGTACTTC

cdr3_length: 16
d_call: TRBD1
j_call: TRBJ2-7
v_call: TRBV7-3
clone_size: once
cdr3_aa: CASSLMGGTGPYEQYF
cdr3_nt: TGTGCCAGCAGCTTAATGGGGGGGACAGGGCCCTACGAGCAGTACTTC

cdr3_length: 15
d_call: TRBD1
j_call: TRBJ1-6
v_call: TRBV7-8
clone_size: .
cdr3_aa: CASSHQTGDYLPLHF
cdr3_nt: TGTGCCAGCAGCCACCAGACAGGGGACTATCTACCCCTCCACTTT

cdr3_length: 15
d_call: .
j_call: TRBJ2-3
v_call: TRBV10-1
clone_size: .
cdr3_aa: CASSEDEGPGDTQYF
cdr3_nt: TGCGCCAGCAGTGAGGATGAGGGTCCCGGAGATACGCAGTATTTT

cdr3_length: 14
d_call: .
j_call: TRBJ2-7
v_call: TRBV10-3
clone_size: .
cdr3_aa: CAISDAKLTYEQYF
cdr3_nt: TGTGCCATCAGTGACGCCAAGCTGACCTACGAGCAGTACTTC

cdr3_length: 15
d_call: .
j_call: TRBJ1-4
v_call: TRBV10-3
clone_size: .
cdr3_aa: CAFLSGGLSNEKLFF
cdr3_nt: TGTGCCTTCCTCTCGGGGGGCCTTTCTAATGAAAAACTGTTTTTT

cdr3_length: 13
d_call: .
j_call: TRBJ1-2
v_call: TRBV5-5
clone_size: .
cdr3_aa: CASSHPPDYGYTF
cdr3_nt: TGTGCCAGCAGCCACCCGCCGGACTATGGCTACACCTTC

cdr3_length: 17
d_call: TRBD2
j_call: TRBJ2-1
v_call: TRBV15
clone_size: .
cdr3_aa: CATSRDGGRAYYNEQFF
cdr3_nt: TGTGCCACCAGCAGAGATGGCGGGAGGGCCTACTACAATGAGCAGTTCTTC